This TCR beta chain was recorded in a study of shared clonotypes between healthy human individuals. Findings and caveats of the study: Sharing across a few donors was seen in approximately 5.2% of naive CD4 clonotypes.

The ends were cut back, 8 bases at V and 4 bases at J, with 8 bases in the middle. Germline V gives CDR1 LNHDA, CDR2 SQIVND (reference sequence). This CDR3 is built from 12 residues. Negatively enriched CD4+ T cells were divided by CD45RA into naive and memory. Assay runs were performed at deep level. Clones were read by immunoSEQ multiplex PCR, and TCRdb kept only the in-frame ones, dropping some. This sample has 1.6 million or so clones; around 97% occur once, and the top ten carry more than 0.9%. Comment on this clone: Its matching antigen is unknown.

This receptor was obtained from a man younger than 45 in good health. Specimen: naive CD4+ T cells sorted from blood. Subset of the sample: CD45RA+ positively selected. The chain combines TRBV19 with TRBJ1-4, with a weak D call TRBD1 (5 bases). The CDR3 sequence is CASGGINEKLFF. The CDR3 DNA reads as TGTGCCAGTGGGGGTATTAATGAAAAACTGTTTTTT.